Below, 32 T cell receptor beta chains from the same sample are listed, as sequenced in a study of a mutant IDH1 vaccine in newly diagnosed glioma. No cognate antigen is known for these TCRs. The time point is: week 47, end of study. A single vaccine dose contained 300 ug of mutant IDH1 20-mer peptide, and topical imiquimod was used with it. TCRdb keeps only in-frame clones here, not all; method: immunoSEQ multiplex PCR. Altogether over 30,000 clones are present, over 75% being singletons, with the ten largest covering 5.1%. The material was PBMCs, obtained from a glioma patient whose treatment included an IDH1 peptide vaccine. These receptors were obtained from a woman aged 40-49 years with glioma.

The V and J genes are TRBV13 and TRBJ1-1, with D unclear. Germline V gene sequence: CDR1 PRHDT, CDR2 FYEKMQ (reference sequence). The V and J ends lost 6 bases and 1 base respectively, with 12 bases between them. The CDR3 is made up of 14 amino acids. In nucleotides, the CDR3 is TGTGCCAGCAGTCAAACCGGCCGGAACACTGAAGCTTTCTTT. Translation gives CASSQTGRNTEAFF. The entire variable domain, with the rest obtained from reference TRBV13 and TRBJ1-1, is as follows: AAGVIQSPRHLIKEKRETATLKCYPIPRHDTVYWYQQGPGQDPQFLISFYEKMQSDKGSIPDRFSAQQFSDYHSELNMSSLELGDSALYFCASSQTGRNTEAFFGQGTRLTVV.

V gene TRBV20-1 combines with J gene TRBJ2-1; D gene ambiguous. Germline assignment: CDR1 DFQATT and CDR2 SNEGSKA (reference sequence). Trimming removed 2 bases at V and 7 bases at J, with 6 bases between. The CDR3 extends over 11 amino acids. This CDR3 is CSARTVNEQFF. CDR3 DNA: TGCAGTGCTAGAACGGTGAATGAGCAGTTCTTC.

The chain links TRBV10-3 to TRBJ1-2, with D uncertain. CDR3 length equals 13 residues. V lost 0 bases and J lost 10, with 12 bases in between. Per the germline V gene, CDR1 is ENHRY and CDR2 is SYGVKD. CDR3 coding DNA: TGTGCCATCAGTGAGTCTACTGCAGCAGCCTACACCTTC. Translating gives CAISESTAAAYTF.

The rearrangement joins TRBV5-6 to TRBJ1-6; 7 bases match TRBD1. The trim removed 4 bases at V and 0 bases at J, leaving 4 bases unmatched. CDR3 length: 16 amino acids. From germline, CDR1 is SGHDT and CDR2 YYEEEE. CDR3 protein: CASSDWDSSYNSPLHF. CDR3 nucleotide sequence: TGTGCCAGCAGCGACTGGGACAGCTCCTATAATTCACCCCTCCACTTT.

This clone was found a few times. V and J are TRBV6-1 and TRBJ2-7; tentatively, D is TRBD1 (6 bases). V lost 5 bases and J 3 bases, leaving 8 bases between the germline ends. Per germline, CDR1 MNHNS and CDR2 SASEGT. The CDR3 consists of 12 residues. The CDR3 loop reads CASSQQGYEQYF. CDR3 bases: TGTGCCAGCAGTCAACAGGGCTACGAGCAGTACTTC.

Written as DNA, the CDR3 is TGCGCCAGCAGCTCGAATCTAGCAGGGGTGAGCTCTGGAAACACCATATATTTT. This sequence encodes CASSSNLAGVSSGNTIYF. The chain has TRBV5-1 and TRBJ1-3; D might be TRBD1 (6 bases). From germline, CDR1 is SGHRS and CDR2 YFSETQ. This CDR3 region has 18 residues. V was cut by 3 bases and J by 0 bases, with 19 bases left in between.

The chain is built from TRBV6-1 and TRBJ2-3; 9 positions agree with TRBD1. V trimming: 8 bases; J trimming: 1 base; junction bases outside the gene matches: 4. The CDR3 totals 14 residues. The V gene's germline CDR1 is MNHNS and CDR2 SASEGT. DNA for the CDR3: TGTGCCAGCCGCGGACAGGGGCGCACAGATACGCAGTATTTT. As protein: CASRGQGRTDTQYF.

V is TRBV6-1 and J is TRBJ2-2; 7 positions agree with TRBD1. J lost 0 bases, V lost 6 bases, and 4 bases had no gene match. The CDR3 extends over 15 amino acids. CDR1 and CDR2 (germline): MNHNS, SASEGT. CDR3 nucleotides: TGTGCCAGCAGCCGGACAGGATCGAACACCGGGGAGCTGTTTTTT. Translating gives CASSRTGSNTGELFF.

In regard to this clone: The germline gene is not matched at one end of the junction; a read error may be the cause. V gene TRBV2 combines with J gene TRBJ1-4; no clear D. Germline V lookup: CDR1 SNHLY, CDR2 FYNNEI. The CDR3 sequence is 8 residues long. The CDR3 DNA sequence: TGTGCCAGCAGTCTCACAACCTTT. Encoded protein: CASSLTTF.

This clone was recorded once. The chain employs TRBV6-5 and TRBJ2-7, with 7 positions matching TRBD1. The CDR3 is made up of 16 amino acids. Germline CDR1 reads MNHEY; CDR2 reads SVGAGI. J was trimmed by 2 bases and V by 0 bases; bases with no gene match: 7. CDR3 nucleotide sequence: TGTGCCAGCAGTTACTCCCGAAGGACAGGAGCCTACGAGCAGTACTTC. Protein sequence: CASSYSRRTGAYEQYF.

V gene TRBV7-9 combines with J gene TRBJ2-2; 8 nucleotides match TRBD2. This CDR3 region has 13 residues. CDR1 is SEHNR and CDR2 is FQNEAQ in the germline V gene (reference sequence). V was clipped by 8 bases and J by 2 bases; unmatched bases: 1. CDR3 nucleotides: TGTGCCAGCCGGACTAGCAACACCGGGGAGCTGTTTTTT. Its translation: CASRTSNTGELFF.

V and J are TRBV30 and TRBJ1-2, with TRBD1 identical over 7 bases. After removal of 3 bases from V and 4 bases from J, the junction contained 8 bases not matched to a gene. Germline CDR1 and CDR2: GTSNPN and SVGIG (reference sequence). The CDR3 covers 14 residues. CDR3 protein: CAWREGARSYGYTF. CDR3 in DNA: TGTGCCTGGAGGGAGGGGGCGCGGAGCTATGGCTACACCTTC.

V and J are TRBV27 and TRBJ2-1, with D possibly being TRBD2 (6 bases). The length of the CDR3 is 17 residues. Germline CDR1 reads MNHEY; CDR2 reads SMNVEV (reference sequence). Trimming removed 6 bases at V and 4 bases at J, with 22 bases between. The CDR3 spells CASSPLISGRQYNEQFF. The CDR3 DNA is TGTGCCAGCAGCCCCTTAATAAGCGGGCGCCAGTACAATGAGCAGTTCTTC.

The chain carries TRBV6-1 and TRBJ1-6; 7 positions agree with TRBD1. The J segment lost 6 bases and the V segment lost 6 bases, leaving 5 bases of the junction unmatched. Germline values: CDR1 MNHNS, CDR2 SASEGT. This CDR3 has 14 amino acids. The DNA of the CDR3 is TGTGCCAGCAGGGCAGGGGGAGGTAATTCACCCCTCCACTTT. This gives the protein CASRAGGGNSPLHF.

This clone was detected only a few times. The chain links TRBV29-1 to TRBJ1-1; perhaps TRBD1 as D (5 bases). The ends were cut back, 6 bases at V and 4 bases at J, with 12 bases in the middle. The CDR3 extends over 12 amino acids. CDR1 and CDR2 (germline): SQVTM, ANQGSEA. CDR3 amino acids: CSVTQDITEAFF. The CDR3 nucleotides read TGCAGCGTCACCCAGGACATCACTGAAGCTTTCTTT.

The rearrangement joins TRBV28 to TRBJ2-6; the D is unclear. Germline CDR1 MDHEN, CDR2 SYDVKM. The CDR3 runs to 15 residues. V dropped 5 bases and J dropped 0 bases, with 8 bases sitting between them. CDR3 sequence reads: CASSGVGSGANVLTF. CDR3 DNA: TGTGCCAGCAGTGGGGTGGGCTCTGGGGCCAACGTCCTGACTTTC.

This chain joins TRBV10-3 and TRBJ2-2; tentative D call: TRBD1 (5 bases). V was pared by 2 bases and J by 1 base, with 8 bases between. CDR1 is ENHRY and CDR2 is SYGVKD in the germline V gene. The length of the CDR3 is 15 residues. The CDR3 loop is CAISEGQGNTGELFF. The CDR3 DNA is TGTGCCATCAGTGAGGGGCAGGGGAACACCGGGGAGCTGTTTTTT.

The gene calls are TRBV27 and TRBJ1-2; D may be TRBD1 (6 bases). The CDR3 is 14 amino acids. Germline V gene lookup returns CDR1 MNHEY and CDR2 SMNVEV (reference sequence). Trimming stripped 5 bases from V and 0 bases from J, with 10 bases between. The CDR3 region has the DNA TGTGCCAGCAGTCTCAACAGGGCTAACTATGGCTACACCTTC. Its protein product is CASSLNRANYGYTF.

This chain links TRBV6-5 with TRBJ1-2; D not resolved. Trimming stripped 2 bases from V and 5 bases from J, with 12 bases between. Germline V gene sequence: CDR1 MNHEY, CDR2 SVGAGI. The CDR3 runs 14 residues. CDR3 nucleotides: TGTGCCAGCAGTTACGGTCGATCCGGATATGGCTACACCTTC. This encodes CASSYGRSGYGYTF.

The rearrangement links TRBV6-5 to TRBJ1-5; D is unclear. Per the germline V gene, CDR1 is MNHEY and CDR2 is SVGAGI. Trimming cost V 4 bases and J 0 bases, with 7 bases left between them. The CDR3 runs to 14 residues. The CDR3 DNA sequence: TGTGCCAGCAGTTTCCAATATAGCAATCAGCCCCAGCATTTT. It yields the protein CASSFQYSNQPQHF.

The chain couples TRBV6-1 to TRBJ2-1; D may be TRBD2 (5 bases). The CDR3 has 15 residues. V lost 6 bases and J 0 bases, leaving 12 bases between the germline ends. In germline, CDR1 is MNHNS, CDR2 SASEGT. CDR3 nucleotides: TGTGCCAGCAGCCGTATAGCGAGCTCCTACAATGAGCAGTTCTTC. Amino acids: CASSRIASSYNEQFF.

The chain combines TRBV7-8 with TRBJ2-2, with TRBD2 matching 9 bases. The CDR3 covers 16 residues. Per the germline V gene, CDR1 is SGHVS and CDR2 is FQNEAQ. V lost 5 bases and J lost 3; bases outside the gene matches: 7. The CDR3 nucleotides read TGTGCCAGCAGCCCCGAAGCGGGGGGAGACACCGGGGAGCTGTTTTTT. Encoded protein: CASSPEAGGDTGELFF.

The chain employs TRBV2 and TRBJ2-7; D is unclear. The CDR3 runs 12 residues. Germline V gives CDR1 SNHLY, CDR2 FYNNEI. The V end was cut by 8 bases, the J end by 2 bases, with 10 bases between. The CDR3 here is CASGVVTYEQYF. The DNA for the CDR3 is TGTGCCAGCGGCGTGGTCACCTACGAGCAGTACTTC.

The V and J genes are TRBV10-1 and TRBJ2-2; TRBD2 agrees at 8 bases. This CDR3 has 14 residues. The germline gives CDR1 WNHNN, CDR2 SYGVQD (reference sequence). The V gene end was trimmed by 5 bases and the J gene end by 4 bases; junction bases not matched to a gene: 3. The CDR3 DNA follows: TGCGCCAGCAGTCGGGGGGGCCTCACCGGGGAGCTGTTTTTT. It codes for CASSRGGLTGELFF.

J is TRBJ1-2 and V is TRBV6-6; perhaps TRBD1 as D (6 bases). V was shortened by 3 bases and J by 5 bases, with 13 bases between the two germline ends. Germline CDR1 MNHNY, CDR2 SVGAGI (reference sequence). CDR3 length equals 14 residues. In nucleotides, the CDR3 is TGTGCCAGCAGTTATTCGGGGGCGGGGTATGGCTACACCTTC. This encodes CASSYSGAGYGYTF.

The chain combines TRBV10-3 with TRBJ1-1, with a weak D call TRBD1 (6 bases). Germline-derived CDR1 and CDR2 are ENHRY and SYGVKD. The CDR3 has 13 residues. V was clipped by 10 bases and J by 4 bases, with 16 bases between them. CDR3 loop: CATRDAGVTEAFF. The CDR3 DNA reads TGTGCCACCAGGGATGCAGGGGTCACTGAAGCTTTCTTT.

The chain carries TRBV6-1 and TRBJ2-2, with 12 bases aligning to TRBD2. J was trimmed by 4 bases and V by 4 bases; bases with no gene match: 1. The CDR3 is 15 amino acids. The V gene's germline CDR1 is MNHNS and CDR2 SASEGT. The CDR3: CASSALAGGTGELFF. The CDR3, as DNA: TGTGCCAGCAGTGCACTAGCGGGAGGCACCGGGGAGCTGTTTTTT.

The rearrangement joins TRBV5-6 to TRBJ2-7; D not certain. Germline-derived CDR1 and CDR2 are SGHDT and YYEEEE. V was pared by 1 base and J by 2 bases, with 4 bases between. The CDR3 extends over 12 amino acids. CDR3 DNA sequence: TGTGCCAGCAGCTTGAGGCCCTACGAGCAGTACTTC. It translates to CASSLRPYEQYF.

This CDR3 reads CASRAAHRQGSTGELFF. CDR3 coding DNA: TGTGCCAGCAGGGCAGCCCATCGACAGGGAAGCACCGGGGAGCTGTTTTTT. The genes are TRBV7-9 and TRBJ2-2; TRBD1 aligns across 7 bases. The CDR3 extends over 17 amino acids. Trimming took 6 bases from V and 4 from J; bases not matched to a gene: 14. CDR1 is SEHNR, CDR2 FQNEAQ, per germline (reference sequence). Filled out from reference TRBV7-9 and TRBJ2-2, the complete variable domain reads DTGVSQNPRHKITKRGQNVTFRCDPISEHNRLYWYRQTLGQGPEFLTYFQNEAQLEKSRLLSDRFSAERPKGSFSTLEIQRTEQGDSAMYLCASRAAHRQGSTGELFFGEGSRLTVL.

The rearrangement uses TRBV6-5 and TRBJ2-7; D uncertain. CDR1 and CDR2 (germline): MNHEY, SVGAGI. The CDR3 loop spans 11 amino acids. Trimming removed 5 bases at V and 7 bases at J, with 9 bases between. CDR3 nucleotides: TGTGCCAGCAGTCAACCCGGGGAGCAGTACTTC. This gives the protein CASSQPGEQYF.

This chain links TRBV9 with TRBJ2-6; the D is unclear. Trimming left V 3 bases short and J 4 bases short, with 8 bases between. Germline CDR1 and CDR2: SGDLS and YYNGEE. This CDR3 has 14 amino acids. CDR3 residues: CASSADAGANVLTF. Written as DNA, the CDR3 is TGTGCCAGCAGCGCCGATGCAGGGGCCAACGTCCTGACTTTC.

The table lists this clone with a count of one. This chain connects TRBV7-9 to TRBJ1-2, with 7 bases aligning to TRBD1. CDR1 SEHNR and CDR2 FQNEAQ come from the germline V gene (reference sequence). The length of the CDR3 is 15 residues. Unmatched junction bases numbered 9, after V lost 4 bases and J lost 4 bases. This CDR3 reads CASSSRQGGLYGYTF. The CDR3 DNA follows: TGTGCCAGCAGCTCACGACAGGGAGGGCTCTATGGCTACACCTTC.